This record covers a single TCR beta chain. In the original processing: Cell counts per sample came from amplifying reference gene primers. Measured with immunoSEQ multiplex PCR; TCRdb has only the in-frame clones, and not every one. V, J and clone size are those of that table, while D and trimming were read from the DNA. Here the sample spans 150,000 to 200,000 clones, roughly nine tenths being singletons. The entry originates in a study of blood T cell repertoires in COVID-19. As for the study in general: Sites across the United States, Italy and Spain contributed samples from acute and convalescent COVID-19. T cells, B-cell-depleted T cells, or PBMCs provided the cDNA or gDNA that served as material.

The clonotype originates from a woman aged 70-85 years with acute or convalescent COVID-19. Specimen: peripheral blood.

The CDR3 spells CASSPRSNQPQHF. The CDR3 nucleotides read TGTGCCAGCAGTCCTCGTAGCAATCAGCCCCAGCATTTT. The chain has TRBV6-5 and TRBJ1-5; D is unclear. The germline V gene encodes CDR1 MNHEY and CDR2 SVGAGI. With 5 bases removed from V and 0 bases from J, the gap between germline ends came to 5 bases. There are 13 residues in the CDR3.